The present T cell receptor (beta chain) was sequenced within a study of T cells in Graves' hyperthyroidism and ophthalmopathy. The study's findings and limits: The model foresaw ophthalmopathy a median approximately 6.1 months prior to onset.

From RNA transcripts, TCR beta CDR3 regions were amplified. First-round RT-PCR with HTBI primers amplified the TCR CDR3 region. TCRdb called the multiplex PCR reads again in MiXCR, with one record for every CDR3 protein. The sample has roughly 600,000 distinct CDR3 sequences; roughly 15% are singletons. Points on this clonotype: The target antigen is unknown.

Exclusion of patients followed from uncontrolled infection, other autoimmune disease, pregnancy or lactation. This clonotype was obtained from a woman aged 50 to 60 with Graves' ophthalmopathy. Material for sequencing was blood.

The CDR3 protein is CASSAKFPGTGTTNEKLFF. The CDR3 DNA sequence: TGTGCCAGCAGTGCAAAGTTCCCCGGGACAGGAACAACTAATGAAAAACTGTTTTTT. The chain employs TRBV25-1 and TRBJ1-4, with 8 bases aligning to TRBD1. Germline V gene lookup returns CDR1 MGHDK and CDR2 SYGVNS. The CDR3 has 19 amino acids. J lost 0 bases, V lost 4 bases, and 13 bases had no gene match.